This T cell receptor (beta chain) was found in a study of response to subunit inactivated influenza vaccine. Findings and limits, study-wide: Seasonal influenza vaccination, on each occasion, was suggested by the authors to recruit few new T cells.

This clonotype was seen only a few times. Its specificity is unknown. TCRdb reprocessed the RT-PCR reads with MiXCR, giving one entry per CDR3 protein. Found here are hundreds of thousands of distinct CDR3 sequences, roughly 8.2% of them singletons; the top ten hold approximately 12%. The clonotype was recovered from a man aged 45 to 75 who received an inactivated influenza vaccine. The input for sequencing was PBMCs from blood, taken less than 30 months after vaccination.

The CDR3 DNA sequence: TGTGCCAGCAGCTTAGAAACGGCCTATGGGGGCTACACCTTC. The encoded protein is CASSLETAYGGYTF. The rearrangement links TRBV7-2 to TRBJ1-2; D gene unclear. The CDR3 runs to 14 residues. The germline CDR1 and CDR2 sequences are SGHTA and FQGNSA. With 1 base removed from V and 8 bases from J, the gap between germline ends came to 14 bases.